This T cell receptor beta chain emerged from a study of graft-versus-host responses after intestinal transplantation. The source of post-transplant bone marrow was the posterior iliac crest or another site. Per germline, CDR1 MDHEN and CDR2 SYDVKM. The CDR3 sequence is 16 residues long. V shed 6 bases and J shed 0 bases, with 17 bases lying between them. Clones were read by immunoSEQ multiplex PCR, and TCRdb kept only the in-frame ones, dropping some. The table records roughly 70,000 clones, over 85% of them present only once. V usage is TRBV28 and J usage is TRBJ2-5, with D tentatively TRBD1 (5 bases). The sequence was obtained from a human patient who received an intestinal transplant, so some T cells may come from the graft donor. This sample comprised bone marrow, obtained roughly 110 weeks after intestinal transplantation. For the CDR3, the DNA is TGTGCCAGCAGGTCAATCCCCCCGACAGACCAAGAGACCCAGTACTTC. Translated: CASRSIPPTDQETQYF.